A single sample is the source of the 21 T cell receptor beta chains below, sequenced in a study of vaccination and CD4 T cells after COVID-19. These receptors have no identified antigens. At the Johns Hopkins FTIC core, DNA taken from cultured CD4+ T cells was sequenced by way of the Oncomine TCR Beta short-read assay. TCRdb re-called the PCR reads through MiXCR, storing one row per CDR3 protein. The sample holds 10,000 to 13,000 distinct CDR3 sequences, 45% to 75% seen once. Treatment given: roughly ten-day PBMC culture with coronavirus spike peptide pools or control peptides (ViraFEST assay). Sequencing was performed on CD4+ T cells from blood, cultured in vitro. Receptors were obtained from a human donor who had recovered from COVID-19.

CDR3 coding DNA: TGTGCCAGCAGGACAGACAGGGCAGATACGCAGTATTTT. Its protein product is CASRTDRADTQYF. This sequence joins TRBV27 and TRBJ2-3; 7 bases are a match to TRBD1. CDR1 is MNHEY and CDR2 is SMNVEV in the germline V gene (reference sequence). V lost 6 bases and J lost 4; bases outside the gene matches: 4. The CDR3 covers 13 residues.

This clonotype was seen only a few times. The chain is built from TRBV20-1 and TRBJ2-3; TRBD2 agrees at 7 bases. CDR3 length: 15 amino acids. The V gene's germline CDR1 is DFQATT and CDR2 SNEGSKA (reference sequence). V shed 5 bases, J shed 3 bases, and the junction held 11 bases outside the gene matches. The CDR3 DNA is TGCAGTGCTCGACCCCAAGCGGGAATGACAGATACGCAGTATTTT. Protein product: CSARPQAGMTDTQYF.

The genes are TRBV19 and TRBJ1-2; 7 nucleotides align to TRBD1. The CDR3 runs to 16 residues. J lost 5 bases, V lost 6 bases, and 15 bases had no gene match. Germline loops: CDR1 LNHDA, CDR2 SQIVND (reference sequence). The CDR3 nucleotides are TGTGCCAGTAGCGTGACAGGGAGGTCTAACTCTTATGGCTACACCTTC. This gives the protein CASSVTGRSNSYGYTF.

The CDR3 bases are TGTGCCAGCAGCTCCTCGGACCTTGACGAGACCCAGTACTTC. Translated, it gives CASSSSDLDETQYF. The V call is TRBV6-5, the J call TRBJ2-5, with D unclear. The germline V gene encodes CDR1 MNHEY and CDR2 SVGAGI. The CDR3 runs 14 residues. V shed 6 bases and J shed 5 bases, with 16 bases lying between them.

The V call is TRBV27, the J call TRBJ2-3; D possibly corresponds to TRBD2 (6 bases). The CDR3 runs to 18 residues. V lost 5 bases and J 2 bases, leaving 23 bases between the germline ends. Germline V CDR1 and CDR2: MNHEY, SMNVEV (reference sequence). In nucleotides, the CDR3 is TGTGCCAGCAGTCTCCGCCCGGAGGGCTACTGGTACACAGATACGCAGTATTTT. Protein: CASSLRPEGYWYTDTQYF.

This chain connects TRBV2 to TRBJ2-5; TRBD2 matches at 7 bases. The CDR3 has 14 amino acids. Germline V lookup: CDR1 SNHLY, CDR2 FYNNEI. V shed 6 bases and J 1 base; nucleotides not matched to a gene: 5. The CDR3, as DNA: TGTGCCAGCAGGGCTACGGGAGGCCAAGAGACCCAGTACTTC. Translating it yields CASRATGGQETQYF.

The chain uses TRBV20-1 and TRBJ2-7; 11 nucleotides agree with TRBD2. The J segment lost 2 bases and the V segment lost 1 base, leaving 4 bases of the junction unmatched. Germline V lookup: CDR1 DFQATT, CDR2 SNEGSKA (reference sequence). There are 15 residues in the CDR3. The CDR3 bases are TGCAGTGCTAGAGGGCGTAGCGGGAGGGCCTACGAGCAGTACTTC. It is translated as CSARGRSGRAYEQYF.

The rearrangement uses TRBV19 and TRBJ2-3, with 9 nucleotides matching TRBD2. CDR1 is LNHDA and CDR2 is SQIVND in the germline V gene (reference sequence). The CDR3 totals 16 residues. The V segment lost 2 bases and the J segment 4 bases; nucleotides outside the gene matches: 7. The CDR3 spells CASSITGGRASDTQYF. DNA of the CDR3: TGTGCCAGTAGTATAACCGGCGGGAGGGCCTCAGATACGCAGTATTTT.

This clonotype was recorded a few times. This rearrangement joins TRBV28 to TRBJ1-5; TRBD1 aligns across 10 bases. CDR3 length: 15 residues. V lost 4 bases to trimming and J lost 3 bases; unmatched junction nucleotides: 3. CDR1 is MDHEN, CDR2 SYDVKM, per germline. CDR3 sequence reads: CASSWGTGANQPQHF. The CDR3 DNA follows: TGTGCCAGCAGTTGGGGGACAGGGGCCAATCAGCCCCAGCATTTT.

The V and J genes are TRBV19 and TRBJ2-4, with TRBD1 as a possible D gene (6 bases). V was cut by 4 bases and J by 2 bases, with 12 bases left in between. Germline V gives CDR1 LNHDA, CDR2 SQIVND (reference sequence). The CDR3 runs to 15 residues. This chain's CDR3 is CASSTIQGSKNIQYF. DNA for the CDR3: TGTGCCAGTAGTACTATACAGGGTTCCAAAAACATTCAGTACTTC. Together with reference TRBV19 and TRBJ2-4, the CDR3 gives the full variable domain: DGGITQSPKYLFRKEGQNVTLSCEQNLNHDAMYWYRQDPGQGLRLIYYSQIVNDFQKGDIAEGYSVSREKKESFPLTVTSAQKNPTAFYLCASSTIQGSKNIQYFGAGTRLSVL.

J is TRBJ2-7 and V is TRBV20-1, with 9 bases fitting TRBD1. The CDR3 has 14 residues. With V trimmed by 6 bases and J by 4 bases, 10 bases remained unmatched. Germline values: CDR1 DFQATT, CDR2 SNEGSKA (reference sequence). CDR3 nucleotide sequence: TGCAGTGCCGAAGAACCGGGACAGGGTTACGAGCAGTACTTC. Its protein product is CSAEEPGQGYEQYF.

The chain carries TRBV6-1 and TRBJ2-2; the match to TRBD1 covers 10 bases. The CDR3 totals 15 residues. The trim removed 7 bases at V and 6 bases at J, leaving 8 bases unmatched. Per germline, CDR1 MNHNS and CDR2 SASEGT. The CDR3 region has the DNA TGTGCCAGCACGACAGGGGGCTCTGGCGCCGGGGAGCTGTTTTTT. It specifies CASTTGGSGAGELFF.

V and J are TRBV6-1 and TRBJ1-6; D is unresolved. Trimming stripped 1 base from V and 7 bases from J, with 17 bases between. Germline CDR1 and CDR2: MNHNS and SASEGT. CDR3 size: 17 residues. DNA for the CDR3: TGTGCCAGCAGTGAAGGTTTTGCACTACCTATGAATTCACCCCTCCACTTT. Encoded protein: CASSEGFALPMNSPLHF.

The chain links TRBV7-2 to TRBJ1-4; D remains ambiguous. Trimming took 2 bases from V and 8 from J, leaving 9 bases between them. The CDR3 covers 13 residues. Per germline, CDR1 SGHTA and CDR2 FQGNSA. CDR3 sequence (DNA): TGTGCCAGCAGCTTATCCCGTGGGGAAAAACTGTTTTTT. Protein product: CASSLSRGEKLFF.

The genes are TRBV7-9 and TRBJ2-7; the D is unclear. Germline CDR1 is SEHNR and CDR2 is FQNEAQ (reference sequence). The CDR3 loop spans 11 amino acids. Trimming left V 1 base short and J 6 bases short, with 4 bases between. The CDR3 reads CASSLGVEQYF. In DNA, the CDR3 is TGTGCCAGCAGCTTAGGGGTCGAGCAGTACTTC.

By sample fraction, this clonotype is medium-sized. The gene calls are TRBV5-1 and TRBJ2-1; TRBD2 agrees at 11 bases. CDR3 length equals 15 residues. With V trimmed by 0 bases and J by 7 bases, 3 bases remained unmatched. Germline V gives CDR1 SGHRS, CDR2 YFSETQ. CDR3 DNA sequence: TGCGCCAGCAGCTTGGCCGGGACTAGCGGTAATGAGCAGTTCTTC. Encoded protein: CASSLAGTSGNEQFF.

This chain links TRBV7-2 with TRBJ2-7; D perhaps matches TRBD2 (6 bases). Germline V gene sequence: CDR1 SGHTA, CDR2 FQGNSA. V shed 5 bases and J shed 8 bases, with 16 bases lying between them. The CDR3 spans 13 residues. The CDR3 bases are TGTGCCAGCAGCCAGATTAGCGGTACGAAGCAGTACTTC. Translation: CASSQISGTKQYF.

The genes are TRBV20-1 and TRBJ2-1, with no clear D. The germline V gene encodes CDR1 DFQATT and CDR2 SNEGSKA (reference sequence). The CDR3 runs to 14 residues. V shed 2 bases and J shed 5 bases, with 13 bases lying between them. Here the CDR3 DNA reads TGCAGTGCTAGAAAGGGTGGCGGCCACAATGAGCAGTTCTTC. Protein sequence: CSARKGGGHNEQFF.

The chain joins TRBV14 to TRBJ1-2; 9 positions match TRBD1. The CDR3 loop spans 16 amino acids. Germline V gene data show CDR1 as SGHDN and CDR2 as FVKESK. V lost 2 bases and J lost 3; bases outside the gene matches: 7. This CDR3 reads CASSQKGGQGDYGYTF. CDR3 nucleotides: TGTGCCAGCAGCCAAAAAGGGGGACAGGGAGACTATGGCTACACCTTC.

The chain combines TRBV2 with TRBJ2-4; TRBD2 matches at 8 bases. J was trimmed by 2 bases and V by 7 bases; bases with no gene match: 7. The CDR3 sequence is 15 residues long. Germline CDR1 is SNHLY and CDR2 is FYNNEI. The CDR3 DNA is TGTGCCAGCACCCCGCGGGGGGCAACCAAAAACATTCAGTACTTC. It is translated as CASTPRGATKNIQYF.

The J gene is TRBJ2-7, the V gene TRBV7-9; 15 nucleotides align to TRBD2. CDR3 length: 18 amino acids. CDR1 is SEHNR and CDR2 is FQNEAQ in the germline V gene (reference sequence). The V segment lost 4 bases and the J segment 1 base; nucleotides outside the gene matches: 8. The CDR3 reads CASSWTSGRAVGSYEQYF. CDR3 in DNA: TGTGCCAGCAGCTGGACTAGCGGGAGGGCCGTGGGATCCTACGAGCAGTACTTC.